The 15 T cell receptor beta chains reported below all come from one sample, sequenced in a study of regulatory T cells in long-lasting Graves disease. Documented time point: newly diagnosed GD, antithyroid drugs for less than 3 months. Extracted RNA from PBMCs served as the source of the TCR library. iRepertoire HTBI primers and Arm-PCR of CDR3 regions built TCR beta libraries. Each CDR3 protein is one row after TCRdb ran MiXCR on the multiplex PCR reads. The sample lists around 400,000 distinct CDR3 sequences; approximately 16% were seen once. The data also belong to a second study, concerning T cells in Graves' hyperthyroidism and ophthalmopathy.

The sample was peripheral blood mononuclear cells (PBMCs), taken at new diagnosis, from a patient treated with antithyroid drugs. These receptors all stem from a woman aged 40 to 49 with Graves disease.

A few counts support this clonotype. CDR3 nucleotides: TGTGCCAGTAGTATGGCAGGGTATAGCAATCAGCCCCAGCATTTT. Residues: CASSMAGYSNQPQHF. V usage is TRBV19 and J usage is TRBJ1-5; possibly TRBD1 for D (5 bases). Germline V gene sequence: CDR1 LNHDA, CDR2 SQIVND (reference sequence). V lost 3 bases, J lost 0 bases, and 9 bases lay in between. The CDR3 is 15 residues long. The whole variable domain, filled in from reference TRBV19 and TRBJ1-5, reads DGGITQSPKYLFRKEGQNVTLSCEQNLNHDAMYWYRQDPGQGLRLIYYSQIVNDFQKGDIAEGYSVSREKKESFPLTVTSAQKNPTAFYLCASSMAGYSNQPQHFGDGTRLSIL.

This clonotype has a count of ten or more. Here the CDR3 DNA reads TGTGCCAGCAGTTTACGGACTAGCGGGAGGTCCTCCTACGAGCAGTACTTC. Protein: CASSLRTSGRSSYEQYF. The genes are TRBV27 and TRBJ2-7; 14 bases agree with TRBD2. CDR3 length: 17 amino acids. Losses at the gene ends were 2 bases for V and 0 bases for J; bases not matched to a gene: 3. Germline V lookup: CDR1 MNHEY, CDR2 SMNVEV (reference sequence).

This clonotype has just a few counts. In DNA, the CDR3 is TGTGCCACCAGCACCGGACAAAGCAATCAGCCCCAGCATTTT. It is translated as CATSTGQSNQPQHF. This sequence joins TRBV15 and TRBJ1-5; tentative D call: TRBD1 (5 bases). Germline V gene sequence: CDR1 LNHNV, CDR2 YYDKDF (reference sequence). The V gene lost 4 bases and the J gene lost 1 base, with 8 bases spanning the gap. The CDR3 runs to 14 residues.

In its sample, this clonotype was seen many times. The chain is built from TRBV7-3 and TRBJ2-1; 11 nucleotides agree with TRBD2. The J segment lost 4 bases and the V segment lost 5 bases, leaving 7 bases of the junction unmatched. The V gene's germline CDR1 is SGHTA and CDR2 FQGTGA. This CDR3 is 16 amino acids long. Written as DNA, the CDR3 is TGTGCCAGCAGCCCGATTATAGCGGGAGGGTACAATGAGCAGTTCTTC. The encoded protein is CASSPIIAGGYNEQFF.

This clonotype has ten or more counts. The V and J genes are TRBV27 and TRBJ1-1; maybe TRBD1 (6 bases). The germline CDR1 and CDR2 sequences are MNHEY and SMNVEV (reference sequence). CDR3 length equals 17 residues. V lost 5 bases and J lost 3, with 22 bases in between. CDR3 coding DNA: TGTGCCAGCAGTACCCCCCCCAATGGGGGCTTTGACACTGAAGCTTTCTTT. Translated, it gives CASSTPPNGGFDTEAFF.

This clonotype was detected many times. This rearrangement joins TRBV12-3 or TRBV12-4 to TRBJ2-1, with no clear D. Trimming cost V 6 bases and J 6 bases, with 9 bases left between them. CDR3 length equals 12 residues. The CDR3 region has the DNA TGTGCCAGCAGCTCGGACCCCAATGAGCAGTTCTTC. As protein: CASSSDPNEQFF.

This clonotype was detected ten times or more. The J gene is TRBJ2-5, the V gene TRBV11-2; tentatively, D is TRBD2 (6 bases). The CDR3 spans 15 residues. CDR1 and CDR2 from the germline V gene are SGHAT and FQNNGV. Trimming took 5 bases from V and 5 from J, leaving 18 bases between them. The CDR3 nucleotides are TGTGCCAGCAGCCCGCGGGACGGACTTGCGGAGACCCAGTACTTC. It is translated as CASSPRDGLAETQYF.

V gene TRBV29-1 combines with J gene TRBJ2-7; D is ambiguous. Germline lookup yields CDR1 SQVTM and CDR2 ANQGSEA. The CDR3 loop spans 13 amino acids. V was trimmed by 2 bases and J by 4 bases, leaving 12 bases between them. The CDR3 region has the DNA TGCAGCGTTGAAACTCCTTCGGGTTACGAGCAGTACTTC. Protein product: CSVETPSGYEQYF.

As to this clonotype: One junction end does not reproduce the germline sequence, and a read error may be involved. The rearrangement links TRBV20-1 to TRBJ2-1, with 7 bases matching TRBD2. CDR3 length: 13 amino acids. Germline V CDR1 and CDR2: DFQATT, SNEGSKA (reference sequence). The CDR3 loop is CSAGGGSYNDQFF. The CDR3 bases are TGCAGTGCCGGCGGCGGGAGCTACAATGATCAGTTCTTC.

This clonotype has a count of ten or more. This sequence joins TRBV18 and TRBJ2-1; 7 nucleotides align to TRBD2. J gave up 3 bases and V 6 bases, and 8 bases lay outside the gene matches. Germline values: CDR1 KGHSH, CDR2 LQKENI. The CDR3 has 15 amino acids. CDR3 sequence (DNA): TGTGCCAGCTCTCCTAGCGGTTCTTACTACAATGAGCAGTTCTTC. This codes for CASSPSGSYYNEQFF.

This clonotype was observed at least ten times. The chain joins TRBV11-3 to TRBJ2-2; 7 nucleotides line up with TRBD2. In germline, CDR1 is SGHNT, CDR2 YENEEA. The CDR3 consists of 15 residues. With 2 bases clipped from V and 4 bases from J, the junction kept 4 bases outside the gene matches. This chain's CDR3 is CASSLWREITGELFF. For the CDR3, the DNA is TGTGCCAGCAGCTTATGGCGGGAGATCACCGGGGAGCTGTTTTTT.

This clonotype was picked up many times. CDR3 amino acids: CASSGPGEVWGEAFF. The CDR3 DNA sequence: TGTGCCAGCAGTGGCCCAGGGGAAGTGTGGGGTGAAGCTTTCTTT. V usage is TRBV28 and J usage is TRBJ1-1, with D tentatively TRBD1 (6 bases). Germline V gene lookup returns CDR1 MDHEN and CDR2 SYDVKM. The CDR3 runs 15 residues. Deletions cut 5 bases from V and 7 bases from J, with 20 bases between.

The rearrangement links TRBV19 to TRBJ2-1, with 8 bases that match TRBD1. This CDR3 has 15 residues. V lost 6 bases and J lost 0; bases outside the gene matches: 4. In germline, CDR1 is LNHDA, CDR2 SQIVND (reference sequence). In nucleotides, the CDR3 is TGTGCCAGTAGCATCGGGACAGGCTCCTACAATGAGCAGTTCTTC. It encodes CASSIGTGSYNEQFF.

The table lists this clonotype with many counts. V is TRBV2 and J is TRBJ1-2; 8 bases are a match to TRBD1. Per germline, CDR1 SNHLY and CDR2 FYNNEI. The CDR3 runs to 13 residues. V lost 7 bases and J lost 7; bases outside the gene matches: 8. The CDR3 nucleotides are TGTGCCAGCATCGAAGACAGGGGATCTGGCTACACCTTC. Residues: CASIEDRGSGYTF.

This chain joins TRBV13 and TRBJ2-1; D remains ambiguous. This CDR3 spans 13 amino acids. V lost 7 bases, J lost 4 bases, and 11 bases lay in between. CDR1 is PRHDT and CDR2 is FYEKMQ in the germline V gene (reference sequence). CDR3 coding DNA: TGTGCCAGCACCAGACATGTTTACAATGAGCAGTTCTTC. It yields the protein CASTRHVYNEQFF.